A single sample is the source of the 26 T cell receptor beta chains below, sequenced in a study of shared clonotypes between healthy human individuals. Data came from immunoSEQ multiplex PCR; TCRdb stores just in-frame clones and leaves some out. Among roughly 1,500,000 clones listed, nearly 99% were seen once. Sequencing input: naive CD4+ T cells sorted from blood. Documented subset: CD45RA+ positively selected. These receptors came from a man aged 30-40 years in good health.

V is TRBV9 and J is TRBJ2-7, with TRBD1 matching over 12 bases. This CDR3 contains 16 residues. J gave up 4 bases and V 2 bases, and 7 bases lay outside the gene matches. Germline V gene sequence: CDR1 SGDLS, CDR2 YYNGEE. The CDR3 coding sequence is TGTGCCAGCAGCGTCGCCGGGACAGGGGGCATATACGAGCAGTACTTC. Residues: CASSVAGTGGIYEQYF.

The V gene is TRBV5-1, the J gene TRBJ2-7, with 10 bases aligning to TRBD2. Germline V gene lookup returns CDR1 SGHRS and CDR2 YFSETQ. V was clipped by 0 bases and J by 0 bases; unmatched bases: 9. The CDR3 spans 18 residues. The DNA for the CDR3 is TGCGCCAGCAGCTTGGGGGCTAGCGGGAGCCCGAACTCCTACGAGCAGTACTTC. Protein: CASSLGASGSPNSYEQYF.

The gene calls are TRBV9 and TRBJ1-2, with D unclear. The germline CDR1 and CDR2 sequences are SGDLS and YYNGEE. CDR3 length: 15 residues. Trimming took off 0 bases at V and 6 bases at J, with 15 bases between the two ends. The CDR3 nucleotides read TGTGCCAGCAGCGTAGACGCCGGGCATTCGGATGGCTACACCTTC. The encoded protein is CASSVDAGHSDGYTF.

The chain links TRBV2 to TRBJ1-2; maybe TRBD1 (5 bases). CDR1 is SNHLY and CDR2 is FYNNEI in the germline V gene. This CDR3 region has 12 residues. The germline V and J ends were trimmed by 7 bases and 7 bases, with 13 bases remaining between them. The CDR3 coding sequence is TGTGCCAGCACCGACAGATCTTTTGGCTACACCTTC. This sequence encodes CASTDRSFGYTF.

The chain links TRBV6-5 to TRBJ2-7, with a possible D match to TRBD2 (5 bases). This CDR3 is 16 amino acids long. In germline, CDR1 is MNHEY, CDR2 SVGAGI. V was cut by 0 bases and J by 0 bases, with 12 bases left in between. The CDR3 nucleotides are TGTGCCAGCAGTTACTCGTTTCGGGGAAGCTCCTACGAGCAGTACTTC. Translating gives CASSYSFRGSSYEQYF.

The chain has TRBV6-5 and TRBJ1-2; D unresolved. V was shortened by 2 bases and J by 6 bases, with 10 bases between the two germline ends. Germline V lookup: CDR1 MNHEY, CDR2 SVGAGI. This CDR3 region has 13 residues. DNA of the CDR3: TGTGCCAGCAGTTACACTCGGGAGAATGGCTACACCTTC. This codes for CASSYTRENGYTF.

The rearrangement joins TRBV12-2 to TRBJ2-7; the D call in the table, TRBD1, was not verified against the DNA. TRBV12-2 is labeled a pseudogene. This CDR3 spans 16 amino acids. CDR3 region: CASRQVEGQHLYEQYF. The CDR3 coding sequence is TGTGCAAGTCGCCAGGTGGAGGGACAGCACTTATACGAGCAGTACTTC.

The chain uses TRBV7-9 and TRBJ1-3; maybe TRBD1 (5 bases). Trimming removed 4 bases at V and 2 bases at J, with 15 bases between. The CDR3 has 16 amino acids. CDR1 and CDR2 (germline): SEHNR, FQNEAQ (reference sequence). The CDR3 region is CASSSGLLGAGNTIYF. The CDR3 coding sequence is TGTGCCAGCAGCTCGGGACTCCTCGGAGCTGGAAACACCATATATTTT.

The V and J genes are TRBV27 and TRBJ2-6, with TRBD1 matching 9 bases. V gave up 2 bases and J gave up 4 bases; unmatched junction bases: 9. This CDR3 is built from 18 residues. Per germline, CDR1 MNHEY and CDR2 SMNVEV (reference sequence). CDR3 sequence (DNA): TGTGCCAGCAGTTTAGGACAGGGGATGAAGGCGGGGGCCAACGTCCTGACTTTC. It yields the protein CASSLGQGMKAGANVLTF.

This clone showed up just once. V gene TRBV6-1 combines with J gene TRBJ2-2, with D unresolved. V was pared by 4 bases and J by 3 bases, with 9 bases between. From germline, CDR1 is MNHNS and CDR2 SASEGT. The CDR3 is 14 residues long. For the CDR3, the DNA is TGTGCCAGCAGTGCCTTGCAGGACACCGGGGAGCTGTTTTTT. Translating gives CASSALQDTGELFF.

This chain links TRBV18 with TRBJ1-2; 7 nucleotides align to TRBD1. This CDR3 has 16 amino acids. J lost 4 bases, V lost 3 bases, and 11 bases had no gene match. Per germline, CDR1 KGHSH and CDR2 LQKENI. In DNA, the CDR3 is TGTGCCAGCTCACCCTCGAGACAGGGCCCCCTCTATGGCTACACCTTC. It specifies CASSPSRQGPLYGYTF.

CDR3 sequence (DNA): TGTGCCAGTAGTATTGAGCGGGGGAGCTCCTACGAGCAGTACTTC. It encodes CASSIERGSSYEQYF. The chain joins TRBV19 to TRBJ2-7; the match to TRBD2 covers 8 bases. With 3 bases clipped from V and 0 bases from J, the junction kept 4 bases outside the gene matches. CDR3 size: 15 residues. Germline V gene data show CDR1 as LNHDA and CDR2 as SQIVND (reference sequence).

The chain combines TRBV5-1 with TRBJ2-1, with 8 nucleotides matching TRBD2. The CDR3 runs 13 residues. The junction had 6 bases not matched to a gene; V was cut back by 7 bases and J by 6 bases. Per the germline V gene, CDR1 is SGHRS and CDR2 is YFSETQ. CDR3 DNA: TGCGCCAGCGCTAGCGGGTACCGCAATGAGCAGTTCTTC. Amino acids: CASASGYRNEQFF.

V gene TRBV28 combines with J gene TRBJ2-1; D is undetermined. This CDR3 is 14 amino acids long. Between the trimmed V and J ends, which lost 5 bases and 5 bases, there was a span of 13 bases. The V gene's germline CDR1 is MDHEN and CDR2 SYDVKM. The CDR3 region is CASSPDRRNNEQFF. The CDR3 nucleotides are TGTGCCAGCAGTCCAGATAGGCGAAACAATGAGCAGTTCTTC.

This clone has just one count. J is TRBJ2-1 and V is TRBV28, with 7 bases matching TRBD2. This CDR3 region has 14 residues. The germline V gene encodes CDR1 MDHEN and CDR2 SYDVKM. J lost 7 bases, V lost 3 bases, and 6 bases had no gene match. DNA of the CDR3: TGTGCCAGCAGTTTGGGAGGGAATCTGAATGAGCAGTTCTTC. Residues: CASSLGGNLNEQFF.

V and J are TRBV11-1 and TRBJ2-1; 10 bases match TRBD1. The J segment lost 9 bases and the V segment lost 4 bases, leaving 9 bases of the junction unmatched. The CDR3 is made up of 15 amino acids. CDR1 is SGHAT, CDR2 FQDESV, per germline (reference sequence). The CDR3 region is CASSYNPGQGTEQFF. The CDR3 nucleotides are TGTGCCAGCAGCTATAACCCGGGACAGGGGACTGAGCAGTTCTTC.

The V gene is TRBV19, the J gene TRBJ2-3; 8 bases fit TRBD1. Germline assignment: CDR1 LNHDA and CDR2 SQIVND (reference sequence). The CDR3 sequence is 15 residues long. V was clipped by 5 bases and J by 3 bases; unmatched bases: 7. The CDR3 DNA sequence: TGTGCCAGTAGTCGCCTTAGACAGGGGACAGATACGCAGTATTTT. Its translation: CASSRLRQGTDTQYF.

The rearrangement joins TRBV18 to TRBJ2-7, with D uncertain. V shed 2 bases and J shed 5 bases, with 16 bases lying between them. Per germline, CDR1 KGHSH and CDR2 LQKENI. This CDR3 is built from 15 residues. CDR3 residues: CASSPSTIHYHEQYF. The DNA for the CDR3 is TGTGCCAGCTCACCATCGACGATACATTACCACGAGCAGTACTTC.

The CDR3 coding sequence is TGTGCCAGCAGTGGGAGGGCACCTCAAGGCCTTGCGTACGAGCAGTACTTC. Translating gives CASSGRAPQGLAYEQYF. V and J are TRBV2 and TRBJ2-7; the D gene is possibly TRBD2 (6 bases). This CDR3 region has 17 residues. V lost 4 bases to trimming and J lost 4 bases, with 23 bases between them. CDR1 is SNHLY and CDR2 is FYNNEI in the germline V gene.

This CDR3 reads CASVDPTREQYF. In nucleotides, the CDR3 is TGTGCCAGCGTGGACCCCACAAGGGAGCAGTACTTC. V usage is TRBV6-1 and J usage is TRBJ2-7; D not certain. This CDR3 is built from 12 residues. V was shortened by 8 bases and J by 7 bases, with 15 bases between the two germline ends. Germline V gene sequence: CDR1 MNHNS, CDR2 SASEGT.

The rearrangement links TRBV19 to TRBJ1-4; perhaps TRBD1 as D (5 bases). The germline V gene has CDR1 LNHDA and CDR2 SQIVND (reference sequence). There are 15 residues in the CDR3. V lost 7 bases and J 6 bases, leaving 18 bases between the germline ends. The CDR3: CASTQGRDVDEKLFF. CDR3 nucleotide sequence: TGTGCCAGTACCCAGGGCAGGGACGTGGATGAAAAACTGTTTTTT. Supplemented by reference TRBV19 and TRBJ1-4, the full variable domain reads DGGITQSPKYLFRKEGQNVTLSCEQNLNHDAMYWYRQDPGQGLRLIYYSQIVNDFQKGDIAEGYSVSREKKESFPLTVTSAQKNPTAFYLCASTQGRDVDEKLFFGSGTQLSVL.

This chain links TRBV6-5 with TRBJ2-7; 9 nucleotides agree with TRBD1. The CDR3 spans 16 residues. V trimming: 3 bases; J trimming: 2 bases; junction bases outside the gene matches: 8. Germline CDR1 and CDR2: MNHEY and SVGAGI. The CDR3 here is CASSYEPGQGAYEQYF. The CDR3 DNA follows: TGTGCCAGCAGTTATGAGCCGGGACAGGGAGCCTACGAGCAGTACTTC.

This chain joins TRBV7-8 and TRBJ2-7; D gene ambiguous. This CDR3 has 15 amino acids. V shed 3 bases and J shed 0 bases, with 12 bases lying between them. Germline CDR1 is SGHVS and CDR2 is FQNEAQ. Here the CDR3 reads CASSFNVVSSYEQYF. Written as DNA, the CDR3 is TGTGCCAGCAGCTTTAATGTTGTCTCCTCCTACGAGCAGTACTTC.

The gene calls are TRBV7-9 and TRBJ1-2; TRBD1 agrees at 10 bases. Germline V CDR1 and CDR2: SEHNR, FQNEAQ (reference sequence). Trimming removed 5 bases from V and 7 bases from J; junction bases left unmatched: 4. This CDR3 has 13 amino acids. The CDR3 loop is CASSDGTGVGYTF. CDR3 sequence (DNA): TGTGCCAGCAGCGACGGGACAGGGGTTGGCTACACCTTC.

This clone was seen just once. This chain joins TRBV2 and TRBJ1-1; 12 bases line up with TRBD1. Germline V gene data show CDR1 as SNHLY and CDR2 as FYNNEI. CDR3 length equals 15 residues. Trimming removed 8 bases from V and 2 bases from J; junction bases left unmatched: 6. The CDR3, as DNA: TGTGCCAGCGTAGGGACAGGGGGCGAAAACACTGAAGCTTTCTTT. It is translated as CASVGTGGENTEAFF. Full variable domain (remainder filled in from reference TRBV2 and TRBJ1-1): EPEVTQTPSHQVTQMGQEVILRCVPISNHLYFYWYRQILGQKVEFLVSFYNNEISEKSEIFDDQFSVERPDGSNFTLKIRSTKLEDSAMYFCASVGTGGENTEAFFGQGTRLTVV.

The chain uses TRBV19 and TRBJ2-1; the D is unclear. Trimming shortened V by 5 bases and J by 9 bases, and 14 bases separated the two germline ends. In germline, CDR1 is LNHDA, CDR2 SQIVND (reference sequence). This CDR3 contains 13 residues. The CDR3 loop reads CASSLHSGSEQFF. The CDR3 bases are TGTGCCAGTAGTTTACACTCCGGTTCTGAGCAGTTCTTC.